The 7 T cell receptor beta chains given below trace back to one sample, sequenced in a study of T cell changes during pregnancy in multiple sclerosis. Measured with immunoSEQ multiplex PCR; TCRdb has only the in-frame clones, and not every one. The table has more than 10,000 clones, 85% to 90% seen once. This sample comprised CD8+ T cells from peripheral blood mononuclear cells, obtained after pregnancy. The receptor source for this set is a female donor in good health, enrolled as a control in a pregnancy study.

The chain is built from TRBV4-2 and TRBJ2-3, with 13 positions matching TRBD2. The CDR3 extends over 16 amino acids. The trim removed 6 bases at V and 4 bases at J, leaving 7 bases unmatched. Germline CDR1 reads LGHNA; CDR2 reads YNFKEQ. For the CDR3, the DNA is TGTGCCAGCAGTCCCCTACTAGCGGGAGGGCCAGATACGCAGTATTTT. It codes for CASSPLLAGGPDTQYF.

The rearrangement uses TRBV7-6 and TRBJ2-1; D remains unclear. The CDR3 spans 13 residues. Germline CDR1 reads SGHVS; CDR2 reads FNYEAQ. Deletions cut 3 bases from V and 4 bases from J, with 7 bases between. For the CDR3, the DNA is TGTGCCAGCAGCTTTTCCGGGTACAATGAGCAGTTCTTC. Translated: CASSFSGYNEQFF.

The gene calls are TRBV7-2 and TRBJ2-3; maybe TRBD2 (6 bases). Trimming took 2 bases from V and 4 from J, leaving 10 bases between them. CDR1 and CDR2 from the germline V gene are SGHTA and FQGNSA. This CDR3 has 14 residues. CDR3 DNA sequence: TGTGCCAGCAGCTTATTACCGGGAGCAGATACGCAGTATTTT. Amino acids: CASSLLPGADTQYF.

This clone was found once. This chain's CDR3 is CASSPGSGTKAKTQYF. The DNA for the CDR3 is TGTGCCAGCTCCCCAGGATCCGGGACAAAAGCAAAGACCCAGTACTTC. This chain joins TRBV18 and TRBJ2-5; a weak D match, TRBD1 (6 bases). Germline values: CDR1 KGHSH, CDR2 LQKENI. This CDR3 comprises 16 residues. The ends were cut back, 6 bases at V and 6 bases at J, with 23 bases in the middle.

This chain connects TRBV28 to TRBJ1-1; 9 bases match TRBD1. The germline gives CDR1 MDHEN, CDR2 SYDVKM. This CDR3 region has 14 residues. V gave up 6 bases and J gave up 5 bases; unmatched junction bases: 7. The CDR3 reads CASSWTGEGTEAFF. The CDR3 DNA sequence: TGTGCCAGCAGCTGGACAGGGGAGGGTACTGAAGCTTTCTTT.

The rearrangement links TRBV4-2 to TRBJ2-3, with TRBD2 matching 8 bases. The V gene end was trimmed by 1 base and the J gene end by 3 bases; junction bases not matched to a gene: 3. The CDR3 length is 15 residues. Per germline, CDR1 LGHNA and CDR2 YNFKEQ. The CDR3 DNA is TGTGCCAGCAGCCAAGCGGGGGGGCCGACAGATACGCAGTATTTT. Translating it yields CASSQAGGPTDTQYF.

This clone was seen a single time. This chain uses TRBV2 with TRBJ1-5, with 7 bases that match TRBD1. Germline V CDR1 and CDR2: SNHLY, FYNNEI. The CDR3 has 17 residues. V was pared by 7 bases and J by 0 bases, with 12 bases of the junction left unmatched. Here the CDR3 reads CASKGGQQPYSNQPQHF. DNA of the CDR3: TGTGCCAGCAAGGGGGGACAGCAGCCTTATAGCAATCAGCCCCAGCATTTT.